The rows below give T cell receptor beta chains drawn from one sample of a study of CD8 T cells in Susac syndrome. TCRdb re-derived calls from the immunoSEQ multiplex PCR reads in MiXCR, one entry per CDR3 protein. The sample records over 300,000 distinct CDR3 sequences, 90% to 95% being singletons. The sample consisted of CD4+ T cells from PBMCs. The receptors were gathered from a human donor with multiple sclerosis. Each CDR3 is given with its conserved first and last residue. A D gene is named only where the DNA matches it firmly. Expanded clones are given a class, and other clones once, few, many or no size at all.

CDR3 DNA	CDR3 protein	D gene	clone size	J gene	V gene
TGTGCCAGCAGCAGGGATCGGGATGAGCAGTTCTTC	CASSRDRDEQFF	-	-	TRBJ2-1	TRBV2
TGTGCCAGCAGCCAAGGACCGGGTGAGCAGTACTTC	CASSQGPGEQYF	-	once	TRBJ2-7	TRBV14
TGTGCCAGTAAGGGGGCCAACCTACCGAACACTGAAGCTTTCTTT	CASKGANLPNTEAFF	TRBD1	-	TRBJ1-1	TRBV19
TGTGCCAGTAGTGACGGTTCATGGGGGAAGGGGGGAAACACCATATATTTT	CASSDGSWGKGGNTIYF	-	-	TRBJ1-3	TRBV19
TGCAGTGCTAGAGTTGGGGACAGGTCCTTGTCGGCTTTCTTT	CSARVGDRSLSAFF	TRBD1	-	TRBJ1-1	TRBV20-1
TGTGCCAGCAGCTTGACACGAAACACCGGGGAGCTGTTTTTT	CASSLTRNTGELFF	-	-	TRBJ2-2	TRBV5-4
TGCAGTGCTAGAGATAGGCAGTATAGCAATCAGCCCCAGCATTTT	CSARDRQYSNQPQHF	-	-	TRBJ1-5	TRBV20-1
TGTGCCAGCAACCCAAAATTTAGAGGGTCACCCCTCCACTTT	CASNPKFRGSPLHF	-	-	TRBJ1-6	TRBV2
TGTGCCAGCAGTAAGACTAGCGGGAGTACCTACGAGCAGTACTTC	CASSKTSGSTYEQYF	TRBD2	-	TRBJ2-7	TRBV6-5
TGTGCCAGCAGTTTGACAGGGAAGAACACTGAAGCTTTCTTT	CASSLTGKNTEAFF	TRBD1	-	TRBJ1-1	TRBV12-3/TRBV12-4
TGTGCCAGCTCTACGAATTTGCCAACCAATGGCTACACCTTC	CASSTNLPTNGYTF	-	-	TRBJ1-2	TRBV19
TGTGCCAGCTCACCGAATGACAGAAAAAGCACCGGGGAGCTGTTTTTT	CASSPNDRKSTGELFF	-	-	TRBJ2-2	TRBV18
TGTGCCAGCAGCTTGGGTCCTAGCGGGGAAGTAGGTGAGCAGTTCTTC	CASSLGPSGEVGEQFF	TRBD2	-	TRBJ2-1	TRBV5-6
TGTGCCAGCAGCCACCGAAATCAGCCCCAGCATTTT	CASSHRNQPQHF	-	-	TRBJ1-5	TRBV7-2